A single sample is the source of the 11 T cell receptor beta chains below, sequenced in a study of T cells in Graves' hyperthyroidism and ophthalmopathy. TCR beta CDR3 region amplification was performed from RNA transcripts. RT-PCR in the first round (using the HTBI primer set) targeted the TCR CDR3. TCRdb passed the multiplex PCR reads through MiXCR, listing each CDR3 protein once. The sample shows 400,000 to 500,000 distinct CDR3 sequences, roughly 15% of them seen only once. The material sequenced was blood. Receptor source: a woman aged 18-30 years with Graves' hyperthyroidism.

This clonotype has just a few counts. The chain employs TRBV12-3 or TRBV12-4 and TRBJ1-2; a possible D gene is TRBD1 (6 bases). The CDR3 sequence is 15 residues long. V lost 1 base and J lost 8, with 17 bases in between. This CDR3 reads CASSLGVSGAKGYTF. The CDR3 DNA sequence: TGTGCCAGCAGTTTAGGAGTTTCGGGGGCCAAGGGCTACACCTTC.

This clonotype turned up a few times. This chain links TRBV18 with TRBJ2-1; D may be TRBD1 (6 bases). Germline-derived CDR1 and CDR2 are KGHSH and LQKENI. Trimming removed 1 base at V and 8 bases at J, with 18 bases between. This CDR3 is built from 16 residues. The CDR3 protein is CASSPRLGAISDEQFF. The CDR3 DNA follows: TGTGCCAGCTCACCACGGTTGGGGGCGATTAGCGATGAGCAGTTCTTC.

In this sample, this clonotype turned up many times. CDR3 in DNA: TGTGCCAGCAGCCTACCGGGACACACCGGGGAGCTGTTTTTT. It codes for CASSLPGHTGELFF. The rearrangement joins TRBV7-3 to TRBJ2-2, with D perhaps being TRBD1 or TRBD2 (5 bases each). CDR1 is SGHTA, CDR2 FQGTGA, per germline. The germline V and J ends were trimmed by 5 bases and 3 bases, with 10 bases remaining between them. This CDR3 comprises 14 residues. The whole variable domain, filled in from reference TRBV7-3 and TRBJ2-2, reads GAGVSQTPSNKVTEKGKYVELRCDPISGHTALYWYRQSLGQGPEFLIYFQGTGAADDSGLPNDRFFAVRPEGSVSTLKIQRTERGDSAVYLCASSLPGHTGELFFGEGSRLTVL.

At least ten counts were recorded for this clonotype. The gene calls are TRBV29-1 and TRBJ2-6, with unresolved D. Germline V CDR1 and CDR2: SQVTM, ANQGSEA. The CDR3 has 15 residues. The ends were cut back, 0 bases at V and 3 bases at J, with 9 bases in the middle. The CDR3 nucleotides are TGCAGCGTTGAAGATCAGGCAGTTGGGGCCAACGTCCTGACTTTC. It is translated as CSVEDQAVGANVLTF. The entire variable domain, with the rest obtained from reference TRBV29-1 and TRBJ2-6, is as follows: SAVISQKPSRDICQRGTSLTIQCQVDSQVTMMFWYRQQPGQSLTLIATANQGSEATYESGFVIDKFPISRPNLTFSTLTVSNMSPEDSSIYLCSVEDQAVGANVLTFGAGSRLTVL.

The chain combines TRBV30 with TRBJ2-7; 9 nucleotides align to TRBD1. Germline lookup yields CDR1 GTSNPN and CDR2 SVGIG (reference sequence). This CDR3 spans 13 amino acids. The V and J ends lost 4 bases and 9 bases, in that order; junction bases with no gene match: 10. This chain's CDR3 is CAWMGQGTTRQYF. CDR3 sequence (DNA): TGTGCCTGGATGGGACAGGGTACTACGAGGCAGTACTTC.

There are a few counts of this clonotype. V usage is TRBV9 and J usage is TRBJ2-1; 13 nucleotides line up with TRBD2. V lost 0 bases and J lost 7; bases outside the gene matches: 7. CDR1 and CDR2 from the germline V gene are SGDLS and YYNGEE. This CDR3 is 17 amino acids long. CDR3 region: CASSVELAGGPLNEQFF. CDR3 bases: TGTGCCAGCAGCGTAGAACTAGCGGGAGGGCCATTAAATGAGCAGTTCTTC.

At least ten counts were recorded for this clonotype. The rearrangement links TRBV20-1 to TRBJ2-7; TRBD1 matches 12 bases. V lost 6 bases to trimming and J lost 6 bases; unmatched junction nucleotides: 3. CDR1 and CDR2 from the germline V gene are DFQATT and SNEGSKA (reference sequence). This CDR3 contains 12 residues. The CDR3 DNA sequence: TGCAGTGCAAGGGACAGGGGGCGCGAGCAGTACTTC. This gives the protein CSARDRGREQYF.

As DNA, the CDR3 is TGTGCCAGCAGTTACCTCGGGGATTCACCCCTCCACTTT. This gives the protein CASSYLGDSPLHF. The chain uses TRBV6-5 and TRBJ1-6, with no clear D. The germline gives CDR1 MNHEY, CDR2 SVGAGI. CDR3 length equals 13 residues. Deletions cut 2 bases from V and 8 bases from J, with 7 bases between.

This clonotype has at least ten counts. The V and J genes are TRBV11-2 and TRBJ2-7, with 9 bases identical to TRBD2. With 7 bases clipped from V and 4 bases from J, the junction kept 14 bases outside the gene matches. This CDR3 contains 16 residues. Per germline, CDR1 SGHAT and CDR2 FQNNGV. CDR3 nucleotides: TGTGCCAGCACCCAGCGGCCAGCGGGAGGCCCTTACGAGCAGTACTTC. It is translated as CASTQRPAGGPYEQYF.

This clonotype was recorded at least ten times. This chain connects TRBV20-1 to TRBJ2-1; a possible D gene is TRBD1 (6 bases). Germline CDR1 is DFQATT and CDR2 is SNEGSKA (reference sequence). This CDR3 comprises 14 residues. The V and J ends lost 4 bases and 3 bases respectively, with 13 bases between them. The CDR3 DNA sequence: TGCAGTGCTAAGACAGGAGAAATCTACAATGAGCAGTTCTTC. It is translated as CSAKTGEIYNEQFF.

The CDR3 protein is CASSDWAGRNTEAFF. The CDR3 nucleotides read TGTGCCAGCAGTGATTGGGCGGGGAGGAACACTGAAGCTTTCTTT. The chain has TRBV25-1 and TRBJ1-1; D remains ambiguous. CDR1 MGHDK and CDR2 SYGVNS come from the germline V gene. CDR3 length: 15 residues. The V end was cut by 3 bases, the J end by 1 base, with 12 bases between.